This TCR beta chain came from a study of cytomegalovirus exposure and HLA in healthy donors. Study context: Early release data held roughly 90 million unique TCRs from HLA-typed donors. Study findings and constraints: By HLA locus, TCR association rates varied in a later analysis, with DRB1 showing the most and HLA-C the fewest. Later analysis indicated greater clonal expansion among HLA-associated TCR beta chains than among equally common other chains.

At the time of sampling, donors were nominally healthy, though unrecorded immune exposures were likely. The PCR ran on 60 Vbeta and 13 Jbeta primers. The assay was immunoSEQ multiplex PCR, and TCRdb's table has in-frame clones only and misses some. The sample consists of 83,000 or so clones, roughly 83% of them appearing once. The V gene lost 2 bases and the J gene lost 7 bases, with 14 bases spanning the gap. Germline V gene lookup returns CDR1 SGHTA and CDR2 FQGTGA. CDR3 length equals 15 residues. This clone was counted a few times. Its antigen remains unknown. J is TRBJ1-4 and V is TRBV7-3; D is perhaps TRBD1 (6 bases). The sequencing sample was made of PBMCs. The clonotype was recovered from a woman aged 40 to 50 in good health and CMV-seropositive. The CDR3 DNA is TGTGCCAGCAGCTTAGTCCGGGGAGGGGGTGAAAAACTGTTTTTT. Amino acids: CASSLVRGGGEKLFF.